The 26 T cell receptor beta chains reported below all come from one sample, sequenced in a study of T cell responses to AZD1222 COVID-19 vaccine. The repertoire was sequenced with immunoSEQ multiplex PCR; TCRdb's copy has only in-frame clones and lacks some. The sample gives more than 100,000 clones, about 87% of which show up once; 20% to 25% is in the top ten. The sequences come from peripheral blood, collected on day 0 of AZD1222 vaccination. All receptors come from an adult in good health.

The V call is TRBV15, the J call TRBJ2-5; possible D gene TRBD1, 5 bases. This CDR3 has 14 amino acids. Germline V CDR1 and CDR2: LNHNV, YYDKDF (reference sequence). V gave up 5 bases and J gave up 5 bases, with 15 bases separating them. This CDR3 is CATSPGAGRETQYF. The CDR3 region has the DNA TGTGCCACCAGCCCTGGGGCAGGGCGGGAGACCCAGTACTTC.

A single count supports this clone. V gene TRBV6-6 combines with J gene TRBJ1-2; D unclear. Trimming shortened V by 10 bases and J by 6 bases, and 18 bases separated the two germline ends. In germline, CDR1 is MNHNY, CDR2 SVGAGI (reference sequence). The CDR3 has 13 amino acids. The CDR3 protein is CAIQFIGSDGYTF. For the CDR3, the DNA is TGTGCCATCCAATTCATCGGCTCCGATGGCTACACCTTC.

The genes are TRBV12-3 or TRBV12-4 and TRBJ2-7, with 8 bases lining up with TRBD2. This CDR3 has 11 amino acids. With V trimmed by 6 bases and J by 7 bases, 2 bases remained unmatched. The CDR3: CASRERGEQYF. DNA for the CDR3: TGTGCCAGCAGGGAGCGGGGGGAGCAGTACTTC.

V is TRBV13 and J is TRBJ2-7; 10 nucleotides line up with TRBD2. In germline, CDR1 is PRHDT, CDR2 FYEKMQ (reference sequence). The CDR3 runs 15 residues. V gave up 2 bases and J gave up 5 bases; unmatched junction bases: 6. CDR3: CASSLLAGEFDEQYF. The CDR3, as DNA: TGTGCCAGCAGCTTACTAGCGGGAGAGTTCGACGAGCAGTACTTC.

This clone was counted a single time. Compared with germline, one end of the junction differs, possibly owing to a read error. Other DNA sequences from this sample encode an identical CDR3 as well. The rearrangement uses TRBV12-5 and TRBJ1-1, with unresolved D. In germline, CDR1 is LGHNT, CDR2 FRNRAP. The CDR3 length is 11 residues. CDR3 nucleotide sequence: TGCGCTAGTGTTATGAACACTGAAGCTTTCTTT. Residues: CASVMNTEAFF. Supplemented by reference TRBV12-5 and TRBJ1-1, the full variable domain reads DARVTQTPRHKVTEMGQEVTMRCQPILGHNTVFWYRQTMMQGLELLAYFRNRAPLDDSGMPKDRFSAEMPDATLATLKIQPSEPRDSAVYFCASVMNTEAFFGQGTRLTVV.

V usage is TRBV28 and J usage is TRBJ1-2; no clear D. Germline-derived CDR1 and CDR2 are MDHEN and SYDVKM. Trimming cost V 1 base and J 7 bases, with 16 bases left between them. CDR3 length: 15 residues. CDR3 residues: CASSLSSMTTGGYTF. The CDR3 DNA follows: TGTGCCAGCAGTTTATCCTCAATGACAACGGGTGGCTACACCTTC.

The chain joins TRBV3-1 (or the pseudogene TRBV3-2) to TRBJ2-1; 7 bases are a match to TRBD2. CDR3 length: 15 residues. V gave up 5 bases and J gave up 1 base; unmatched junction bases: 5. Germline CDR1 is LGHDT and CDR2 is YNNKEL (reference sequence). CDR3: CASSSSGNSYNEQFF. Here the CDR3 DNA reads TGTGCCAGCAGCTCCAGCGGGAATTCCTACAATGAGCAGTTCTTC.

V gene TRBV18 combines with J gene TRBJ1-5, with D hard to call. CDR3 length: 13 amino acids. In germline, CDR1 is KGHSH, CDR2 LQKENI. Between the trimmed V and J ends, which lost 3 bases and 7 bases, there was a span of 10 bases. The DNA of the CDR3 is TGTGCCAGCTCACCTGCTTACGGGCAGCCCCAGCATTTT. Its protein product is CASSPAYGQPQHF.

The rearrangement joins TRBV5-1 to TRBJ1-1; a possible D gene is TRBD1 (6 bases). Germline CDR1 and CDR2: SGHRS and YFSETQ. The CDR3 is 14 amino acids. V was shortened by 5 bases and J by 0 bases, with 11 bases between the two germline ends. CDR3 amino acids: CASRLTGLNTEAFF. CDR3 DNA: TGCGCCAGCAGATTGACAGGTTTGAACACTGAAGCTTTCTTT.

V usage is TRBV19 and J usage is TRBJ1-5, with D possibly being TRBD1 (5 bases). Germline CDR1 and CDR2: LNHDA and SQIVND (reference sequence). V shed 5 bases and J shed 5 bases, with 28 bases lying between them. The CDR3 is 19 amino acids. The CDR3 sequence: CASSDYYRGVSVVDQPQHF. Here the CDR3 DNA reads TGTGCCAGTAGTGACTACTATCGGGGGGTTTCTGTTGTCGATCAGCCCCAGCATTTT.

The chain carries TRBV4-1 and TRBJ2-2; TRBD1 aligns across 8 bases. CDR1 MGHRA and CDR2 YSYEKL come from the germline V gene. V shed 1 base and J 8 bases; nucleotides not matched to a gene: 6. The CDR3 extends over 15 amino acids. In nucleotides, the CDR3 is TGCGCCAGCAGCCAAGCTCAGGGGGCGGGAGGGGAGCTGTTTTTT. This gives the protein CASSQAQGAGGELFF.

The chain recombines TRBV18 with TRBJ1-2, with a possible D match to TRBD1 (6 bases). The CDR3 has 12 residues. The V gene lost 2 bases and the J gene lost 12 bases, with 13 bases spanning the gap. CDR1 is KGHSH and CDR2 is LQKENI in the germline V gene. The CDR3 loop is CASSPEGESNTF. The CDR3 DNA follows: TGTGCCAGCTCACCAGAGGGGGAAAGTAACACCTTC.

The V and J genes are TRBV24-1 and TRBJ1-4; D is possibly TRBD1 (5 bases). CDR1 is KGHDR, CDR2 SFDVKD, per germline. The V end was cut by 1 base, the J end by 7 bases, with 12 bases between. This CDR3 contains 15 residues. CDR3 nucleotides: TGTGCCACCAGTGATTTTTGGGGGACTGTTGAAAAACTGTTTTTT. Amino acid sequence: CATSDFWGTVEKLFF.

The chain has TRBV6-1 and TRBJ1-2; D possibly corresponds to TRBD1 (5 bases). This CDR3 comprises 14 residues. Germline CDR1 reads MNHNS; CDR2 reads SASEGT. Between the trimmed V and J ends, which lost 1 base and 4 bases, there was a span of 10 bases. DNA for the CDR3: TGTGCCAGCAGTGAAGGGGGGGATGGCTATGGCTACACCTTC. This sequence encodes CASSEGGDGYGYTF.

The genes are TRBV18 and TRBJ2-2; D is possibly TRBD1 (5 bases). V dropped 0 bases and J dropped 7 bases, with 9 bases sitting between them. This CDR3 contains 14 residues. Germline CDR1 reads KGHSH; CDR2 reads LQKENI. The CDR3 DNA is TGTGCCAGCTCACCACCGGTAGGGGACGGGGAGCTGTTTTTT. Translating gives CASSPPVGDGELFF.

This rearrangement joins TRBV6-5 to TRBJ2-1, with 9 bases matching TRBD2. Germline CDR1 reads MNHEY; CDR2 reads SVGAGI. The V and J ends lost 6 bases and 0 bases, in that order; junction bases with no gene match: 3. The CDR3 extends over 15 amino acids. The chain's CDR3 is CASRIAGDSYNEQFF. CDR3 bases: TGTGCCAGCAGGATAGCGGGGGACTCCTACAATGAGCAGTTCTTC.

The chain couples TRBV20-1 to TRBJ2-7; D gene ambiguous. The CDR3 is 11 residues long. Germline loops: CDR1 DFQATT, CDR2 SNEGSKA (reference sequence). V lost 3 bases, J lost 4 bases, and 7 bases lay in between. DNA for the CDR3: TGCAGTGCTAGCGACGGATACGAGCAGTACTTC. Protein product: CSASDGYEQYF.

This clone was detected only once. V gene TRBV12-3 or TRBV12-4 combines with J gene TRBJ1-2; D gene unclear. V shed 4 bases and J shed 4 bases, with 4 bases lying between them. CDR3 length equals 11 residues. The CDR3 DNA sequence: TGTGCCAGCAGTTCGGGCTATGGCTACACCTTC. Translated, it gives CASSSGYGYTF.

The gene calls are TRBV9 and TRBJ2-7; 7 positions match TRBD1. The CDR3 is 15 residues long. CDR1 is SGDLS, CDR2 YYNGEE, per germline. After removal of 0 bases from V and 3 bases from J, the junction contained 6 bases not matched to a gene. CDR3 amino acids: CASSVAPTGIYEQYF. The CDR3 nucleotides read TGTGCCAGCAGCGTAGCCCCGACAGGGATCTACGAGCAGTACTTC.

In its sample, this clone was seen once. The chain recombines TRBV28 with TRBJ1-3; D is unresolved. Trimming cost V 2 bases and J 2 bases, with 7 bases left between them. Germline CDR1 and CDR2: MDHEN and SYDVKM. The CDR3 totals 14 residues. CDR3 protein: CASSLDGTGNTIYF. Written as DNA, the CDR3 is TGTGCCAGCAGTTTAGACGGTACTGGAAACACCATATATTTT.

The chain carries TRBV19 and TRBJ1-2; 8 bases align to TRBD1. The CDR3 is 13 residues long. J was trimmed by 6 bases and V by 2 bases; bases with no gene match: 2. From germline, CDR1 is LNHDA and CDR2 SQIVND (reference sequence). The CDR3 loop is CASSIQGADGYTF. CDR3 coding DNA: TGTGCCAGTAGTATACAGGGGGCGGATGGCTACACCTTC.

The chain combines TRBV12-3 or TRBV12-4 with TRBJ2-7, with 8 nucleotides matching TRBD1. With 7 bases clipped from V and 7 bases from J, the junction kept 9 bases outside the gene matches. There are 13 residues in the CDR3. The CDR3 is CASNLQGVEEQYF. CDR3 nucleotide sequence: TGTGCCAGCAACCTACAGGGGGTTGAAGAGCAGTACTTC.

This chain joins TRBV7-2 and TRBJ1-5, with D unclear. Trimming stripped 5 bases from V and 2 bases from J, with 7 bases between. CDR3 size: 13 residues. Per germline, CDR1 SGHTA and CDR2 FQGNSA. The CDR3 nucleotides read TGTGCCAGCAGCACCCGGGGCAATCAGCCCCAGCATTTT. Its translation: CASSTRGNQPQHF.

This clone occurred once. The CDR3 DNA reads as TGCGCCAGCAGCCAAGGGGGACCTGGGAATTGGGAGACCCAGTACTTC. This translates into CASSQGGPGNWETQYF. The V and J genes are TRBV4-3 and TRBJ2-5; D is perhaps TRBD1 or TRBD2 (5 bases each). V gave up 1 base and J gave up 5 bases, with 17 bases separating them. The CDR3 extends over 16 amino acids. Per the germline V gene, CDR1 is LGHNA and CDR2 is YSLEER.

Worth noting for this clone: Within the sample, other DNA sequences also encode this same CDR3. This chain connects TRBV30 to TRBJ2-7; the D is unclear. V was clipped by 1 base and J by 0 bases, with 7 bases between them. The CDR3 totals 13 residues. In germline, CDR1 is GTSNPN, CDR2 SVGIG (reference sequence). CDR3 coding DNA: TGTGCCTGGAGTGACGGAGCCTCCTACGAGCAGTACTTC. Amino acids: CAWSDGASYEQYF.

The V gene is TRBV6-5, the J gene TRBJ2-3, with D uncertain. V lost 2 bases, J lost 6 bases, and 18 bases lay in between. The CDR3 has 16 residues. In germline, CDR1 is MNHEY, CDR2 SVGAGI. The CDR3 sequence is CASSYARLPKQDTQYF. CDR3 coding DNA: TGTGCCAGCAGTTACGCTAGGTTACCTAAGCAGGATACGCAGTATTTT.